Listed below are T cell receptor beta chains from one sample, sequenced in a study of shared clonotypes between healthy human individuals. Method: immunoSEQ multiplex PCR; TCRdb's copy keeps in-frame clones and lacks some. The sample includes approximately 2.5 million clones, roughly nine tenths seen only once; the top ten take 0.11% to 0.15%. Sequenced sample: naive CD4+ T cells sorted from blood. Receptor source: a man in his late teens or twenties in good health. The CDR3 runs from the conserved cysteine through the conserved F or W. A D gene is named only where the DNA matches it firmly. Clone size appears in some rows only: once, few, many, or a class for an expanded clone.

D gene: TRBD1
J gene: TRBJ2-7
clone size: .
V gene: TRBV4-1
CDR3 protein: CASSSGTGSREQYF
CDR3 DNA: TGCGCCAGCAGCTCCGGGACAGGGTCGAGGGAGCAGTACTTC

D gene: .
J gene: TRBJ2-7
clone size: .
V gene: TRBV6-1
CDR3 protein: CASGREYRYEQYF
CDR3 DNA: TGTGCCAGCGGACGGGAGTATCGGTACGAGCAGTACTTC

D gene: TRBD2
J gene: TRBJ2-1
clone size: .
V gene: TRBV10-3
CDR3 protein: CAISGTSGGGYNEQFF
CDR3 DNA: TGTGCCATCAGTGGGACTAGCGGGGGAGGCTACAATGAGCAGTTCTTC

D gene: .
J gene: TRBJ2-2
clone size: once
V gene: TRBV19
CDR3 protein: CASTLLVTANTGELFF
CDR3 DNA: TGTGCCAGTACCCTTCTGGTCACCGCGAACACCGGGGAGCTGTTTTTT

D gene: .
J gene: TRBJ1-2
clone size: .
V gene: TRBV23-1
CDR3 protein: CASSQSEYGYTF
CDR3 DNA: TGCGCCAGCAGTCAATCGGAGTATGGCTACACCTTC

D gene: .
J gene: TRBJ2-7
clone size: once
V gene: TRBV29-1
CDR3 protein: CSVKRGGEQYF
CDR3 DNA: TGCAGCGTTAAAAGGGGCGGCGAGCAGTACTTC

D gene: .
J gene: TRBJ1-5
clone size: .
V gene: TRBV16
CDR3 protein: CASSQPGVANQPQHF
CDR3 DNA: TGTGCCAGCAGCCAACCAGGGGTTGCAAATCAGCCCCAGCATTTT

D gene: TRBD2
J gene: TRBJ2-3
clone size: once
V gene: TRBV5-4
CDR3 protein: CASSLNAGGTDTQYF
CDR3 DNA: TGTGCCAGCAGCTTGAATGCGGGAGGGACCGATACGCAGTATTTT

D gene: TRBD1
J gene: TRBJ1-5
clone size: .
V gene: TRBV28
CDR3 protein: CASSLAGTGGGGVSQPQHF
CDR3 DNA: TGTGCCAGCAGTTTGGCCGGGACAGGGGGCGGTGGGGTTAGTCAGCCCCAGCATTTT

D gene: .
J gene: TRBJ1-2
clone size: .
V gene: TRBV5-1
CDR3 protein: CASSLDGGDYGYTF
CDR3 DNA: TGCGCCAGCAGCTTGGATGGGGGGGACTATGGCTACACCTTC

D gene: .
J gene: TRBJ2-3
clone size: .
V gene: TRBV27
CDR3 protein: CASSLGRTTDTQYF
CDR3 DNA: TGTGCCAGCAGTTTAGGGCGGACCACAGATACGCAGTATTTT

D gene: TRBD1
J gene: TRBJ1-2
clone size: .
V gene: TRBV6-5
CDR3 protein: CASRRTGTPGYTF
CDR3 DNA: TGTGCCAGCAGAAGGACAGGAACTCCGGGCTACACCTTC

D gene: .
J gene: TRBJ1-3
clone size: .
V gene: TRBV7-2
CDR3 protein: CASSLTGYPGNTIYF
CDR3 DNA: TGTGCCAGCAGCTTGACAGGTTATCCTGGAAACACCATATATTTT

D gene: .
J gene: TRBJ2-7
clone size: .
V gene: TRBV5-1
CDR3 protein: CASSLEGTPGEQYF
CDR3 DNA: TGCGCCAGCAGCTTGGAGGGGACTCCCGGCGAGCAGTACTTC

D gene: TRBD2
J gene: TRBJ2-3
clone size: .
V gene: TRBV11-2
CDR3 protein: CASSPGRGGDTDTQYF
CDR3 DNA: TGTGCCAGCAGCCCAGGCCGGGGGGGGGACACAGATACGCAGTATTTT

D gene: TRBD1
J gene: TRBJ2-7
clone size: .
V gene: TRBV7-2
CDR3 protein: CASSPRTGFSYEQYF
CDR3 DNA: TGTGCCAGCAGCCCAAGGACAGGGTTTTCCTACGAGCAGTACTTC

D gene: .
J gene: TRBJ1-2
clone size: .
V gene: TRBV2
CDR3 protein: CARTAVYGYTF
CDR3 DNA: TGTGCCCGGACTGCCGTCTATGGCTACACCTTC

D gene: .
J gene: TRBJ2-5
clone size: .
V gene: TRBV10-3
CDR3 protein: CAISESTFETQYF
CDR3 DNA: TGTGCCATCAGTGAGTCGACGTTCGAGACCCAGTACTTC

D gene: TRBD1
J gene: TRBJ2-2
clone size: .
V gene: TRBV11-2
CDR3 protein: CASSLRQGSAGELFF
CDR3 DNA: TGTGCCAGCAGCTTACGACAGGGGTCAGCCGGGGAGCTGTTTTTT

D gene: .
J gene: TRBJ2-7
clone size: .
V gene: TRBV9
CDR3 protein: CASATEGGWGYEQYF
CDR3 DNA: TGTGCCAGCGCCACCGAGGGGGGCTGGGGGTACGAGCAGTACTTC

D gene: .
J gene: TRBJ1-4
clone size: .
V gene: TRBV10-3
CDR3 protein: CASGPGAEKLFF
CDR3 DNA: TGTGCCAGCGGACCAGGGGCTGAAAAACTGTTTTTT

D gene: .
J gene: TRBJ2-7
clone size: .
V gene: TRBV5-1
CDR3 protein: CASSSTEGAEQYF
CDR3 DNA: TGCGCCAGCAGCTCAACCGAAGGCGCCGAGCAGTACTTC

D gene: .
J gene: TRBJ1-1
clone size: .
V gene: TRBV11-2
CDR3 protein: CASSVRGNTEAFF
CDR3 DNA: TGTGCCAGCAGCGTCCGGGGGAACACTGAAGCTTTCTTT

D gene: TRBD2
J gene: TRBJ2-7
clone size: .
V gene: TRBV11-2
CDR3 protein: CASSLIRGRSNEQYF
CDR3 DNA: TGTGCCAGCAGCCTCATTCGCGGGAGATCAAACGAGCAGTACTTC

D gene: TRBD1
J gene: TRBJ2-5
clone size: .
V gene: TRBV5-1
CDR3 protein: CASSLLDRAETQYF
CDR3 DNA: TGCGCCAGCAGCTTGCTCGACAGGGCGGAGACCCAGTACTTC

D gene: TRBD2
J gene: TRBJ2-1
clone size: .
V gene: TRBV27
CDR3 protein: CASSFRASGVNEQFF
CDR3 DNA: TGTGCCAGCAGTTTTCGGGCTAGCGGGGTCAATGAGCAGTTCTTC

D gene: .
J gene: TRBJ2-5
clone size: .
V gene: TRBV30
CDR3 protein: CAWSTGTKETQYF
CDR3 DNA: TGTGCCTGGAGCACAGGGACAAAGGAGACCCAGTACTTC

D gene: .
J gene: TRBJ1-3
clone size: .
V gene: TRBV5-3
CDR3 protein: CARSLELGVGNTIYF
CDR3 DNA: TGTGCCAGAAGCTTGGAGCTAGGGGTTGGAAACACCATATATTTT

D gene: TRBD1
J gene: TRBJ2-6
clone size: .
V gene: TRBV6-1
CDR3 protein: CASGRGIGANVLTF
CDR3 DNA: TGTGCCAGCGGCAGGGGGATCGGGGCCAACGTCCTGACTTTC

D gene: .
J gene: TRBJ1-1
clone size: .
V gene: TRBV27
CDR3 protein: CASKPGPVNTEAFF
CDR3 DNA: TGTGCCAGCAAGCCAGGGCCGGTGAACACTGAAGCTTTCTTT

D gene: TRBD1
J gene: TRBJ2-3
clone size: .
V gene: TRBV28
CDR3 protein: CASRMTGGADTQYF
CDR3 DNA: TGTGCCAGCCGCATGACAGGGGGCGCAGATACGCAGTATTTT

D gene: .
J gene: TRBJ2-5
clone size: .
V gene: TRBV14
CDR3 protein: CASSQVRETQYF
CDR3 DNA: TGTGCCAGCAGCCAAGTGCGAGAGACCCAGTACTTC

D gene: .
J gene: TRBJ2-2
clone size: .
V gene: TRBV11-3
CDR3 protein: CASSFGGGTGELFF
CDR3 DNA: TGTGCCAGCAGCTTTGGAGGAGGCACCGGGGAGCTGTTTTTT

D gene: .
J gene: TRBJ1-1
clone size: few
V gene: TRBV19
CDR3 protein: CATLGPVEAFF
CDR3 DNA: TGTGCCACCCTAGGACCTGTTGAAGCTTTCTTT

D gene: .
J gene: TRBJ1-3
clone size: .
V gene: TRBV5-1
CDR3 protein: CASSLVGGSGNTIYF
CDR3 DNA: TGCGCCAGCAGCTTGGTAGGCGGCTCTGGAAACACCATATATTTT

D gene: .
J gene: TRBJ2-2
clone size: .
V gene: TRBV4-1
CDR3 protein: CASSLHIAGELFF
CDR3 DNA: TGCGCCAGCAGCCTTCATATCGCCGGGGAGCTGTTTTTT

D gene: TRBD1
J gene: TRBJ2-5
clone size: .
V gene: TRBV11-2
CDR3 protein: CASSFRTGQETQYF
CDR3 DNA: TGTGCCAGCAGCTTTCGGACAGGGCAAGAGACCCAGTACTTC

D gene: .
J gene: TRBJ2-7
clone size: once
V gene: TRBV7-2
CDR3 protein: CASSMGRSSYEQYF
CDR3 DNA: TGTGCCAGCAGCATGGGGCGGAGTAGCTACGAGCAGTACTTC

D gene: .
J gene: TRBJ1-1
clone size: .
V gene: TRBV5-1
CDR3 protein: CASRITGMNTEAFF
CDR3 DNA: TGCGCCAGCAGGATCACAGGGATGAACACTGAAGCTTTCTTT

D gene: .
J gene: TRBJ1-1
clone size: .
V gene: TRBV11-2
CDR3 protein: CASSSFSQGTEAFF
CDR3 DNA: TGTGCCAGCAGCTCCTTTTCTCAGGGAACTGAAGCTTTCTTT

D gene: .
J gene: TRBJ2-5
clone size: .
V gene: TRBV6-5
CDR3 protein: CASSSPPGTQYF
CDR3 DNA: TGTGCCAGCAGTTCACCCCCAGGGACCCAGTACTTC

D gene: TRBD1
J gene: TRBJ2-5
clone size: .
V gene: TRBV10-3
CDR3 protein: CAIRTGGGETQYF
CDR3 DNA: TGTGCCATCAGGACAGGGGGCGGCGAGACCCAGTACTTC

D gene: TRBD2
J gene: TRBJ2-1
clone size: .
V gene: TRBV6-5
CDR3 protein: CASRNSGGSYNEQFF
CDR3 DNA: TGTGCCAGCAGGAATAGCGGGGGGTCCTACAATGAGCAGTTCTTC

D gene: .
J gene: TRBJ1-2
clone size: .
V gene: TRBV29-1
CDR3 protein: CSGLIGGWDYGYTF
CDR3 DNA: TGCAGCGGCCTAATCGGGGGATGGGACTATGGCTACACCTTC

D gene: TRBD1
J gene: TRBJ1-5
clone size: .
V gene: TRBV6-6
CDR3 protein: CASSFGTGLLDQPQHF
CDR3 DNA: TGTGCCAGCAGTTTCGGGACAGGGTTATTGGATCAGCCCCAGCATTTT

D gene: .
J gene: TRBJ1-1
clone size: few
V gene: TRBV19
CDR3 protein: CASSAWTTNTEAFF
CDR3 DNA: TGTGCCAGCTCGGCCTGGACAACGAACACTGAAGCTTTCTTT

D gene: .
J gene: TRBJ1-2
clone size: .
V gene: TRBV28
CDR3 protein: CASSLSVLGSYGYTF
CDR3 DNA: TGTGCCAGCAGTTTATCCGTTTTGGGTAGCTATGGCTACACCTTC

D gene: .
J gene: TRBJ2-1
clone size: .
V gene: TRBV4-1
CDR3 protein: CASSQDRGFKSNEQFF
CDR3 DNA: TGCGCCAGCAGCCAAGATCGCGGGTTCAAGTCCAATGAGCAGTTCTTC

D gene: .
J gene: TRBJ2-2
clone size: .
V gene: TRBV5-5
CDR3 protein: CASSLVGEGAGELFF
CDR3 DNA: TGTGCCAGCAGCTTGGTGGGGGAAGGGGCCGGGGAGCTGTTTTTT

D gene: .
J gene: TRBJ1-4
clone size: .
V gene: TRBV6-5
CDR3 protein: CASSYSRGATNEKLFF
CDR3 DNA: TGTGCCAGCAGTTACTCGAGGGGGGCAACTAATGAAAAACTGTTTTTT

D gene: .
J gene: TRBJ1-4
clone size: .
V gene: TRBV5-1
CDR3 protein: CASSSGEGAGEKLFF
CDR3 DNA: TGCGCCAGCAGTTCGGGCGAAGGAGCAGGAGAAAAACTGTTTTTT

D gene: TRBD1
J gene: TRBJ1-5
clone size: once
V gene: TRBV5-8
CDR3 protein: CASSLGQGAEPQHF
CDR3 DNA: TGTGCCAGCAGCTTAGGGCAGGGGGCTGAGCCCCAGCATTTT

D gene: TRBD2
J gene: TRBJ2-5
clone size: .
V gene: TRBV5-4
CDR3 protein: CASSSPGGGETQYF
CDR3 DNA: TGTGCCAGCAGCTCGCCGGGAGGCGGAGAGACCCAGTACTTC

D gene: TRBD1
J gene: TRBJ2-5
clone size: .
V gene: TRBV6-1
CDR3 protein: CASSELGQGAQETQYF
CDR3 DNA: TGTGCCAGCAGTGAACTGGGACAGGGGGCCCAAGAGACCCAGTACTTC

D gene: .
J gene: TRBJ2-2
clone size: .
V gene: TRBV4-1
CDR3 protein: CASSQPPGPNTGELFF
CDR3 DNA: TGCGCCAGCAGCCAGCCTCCGGGACCAAACACCGGGGAGCTGTTTTTT

D gene: TRBD2
J gene: TRBJ2-5
clone size: .
V gene: TRBV29-1
CDR3 protein: CSVDRAGGGETQYF
CDR3 DNA: TGCAGCGTTGATCGGGCGGGAGGTGGGGAGACCCAGTACTTC

D gene: TRBD2
J gene: TRBJ2-7
clone size: once
V gene: TRBV6-6
CDR3 protein: CASSLTSGSLEQYF
CDR3 DNA: TGTGCCAGCAGTCTGACTAGCGGGTCTCTCGAGCAGTACTTC